This T cell receptor beta chain originates from a study of cytomegalovirus exposure and HLA in healthy donors. Primers: 60 Vbeta forward and 13 Jbeta reverse. Clones were read by immunoSEQ multiplex PCR, and TCRdb kept only the in-frame ones, dropping some. This table holds approximately 100,000 clones, roughly a tenth found once. Sequenced input: PBMCs. This sequence originates from a middle-aged man in good health and CMV-seropositive.

The CDR3 coding sequence is TGCAGCGTTGTCGTCCTAACCACTAGCGGGAACTTGGATACGCAGTATTTT. Its translation: CSVVVLTTSGNLDTQYF. V gene TRBV29-1 combines with J gene TRBJ2-3; TRBD2 agrees at 10 bases. V gave up 4 bases and J gave up 6 bases; unmatched junction bases: 16. Per the germline V gene, CDR1 is SQVTM and CDR2 is ANQGSEA. This CDR3 is built from 17 residues.